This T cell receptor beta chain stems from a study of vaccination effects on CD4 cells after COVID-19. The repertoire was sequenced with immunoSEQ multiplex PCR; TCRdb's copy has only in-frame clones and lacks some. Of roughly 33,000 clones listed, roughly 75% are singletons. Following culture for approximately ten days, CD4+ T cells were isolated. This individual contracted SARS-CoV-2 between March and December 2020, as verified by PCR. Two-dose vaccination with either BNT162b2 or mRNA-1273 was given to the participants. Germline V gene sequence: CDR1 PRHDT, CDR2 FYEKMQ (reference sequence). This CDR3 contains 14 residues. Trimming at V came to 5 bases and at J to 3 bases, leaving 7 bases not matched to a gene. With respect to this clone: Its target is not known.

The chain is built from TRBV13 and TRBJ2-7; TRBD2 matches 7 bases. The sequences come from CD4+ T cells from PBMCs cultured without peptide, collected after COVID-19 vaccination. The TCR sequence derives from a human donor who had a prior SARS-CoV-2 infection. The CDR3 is CASSLGGWGYEQYF. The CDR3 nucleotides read TGTGCCAGCAGCCTCGGGGGGTGGGGCTACGAGCAGTACTTC.